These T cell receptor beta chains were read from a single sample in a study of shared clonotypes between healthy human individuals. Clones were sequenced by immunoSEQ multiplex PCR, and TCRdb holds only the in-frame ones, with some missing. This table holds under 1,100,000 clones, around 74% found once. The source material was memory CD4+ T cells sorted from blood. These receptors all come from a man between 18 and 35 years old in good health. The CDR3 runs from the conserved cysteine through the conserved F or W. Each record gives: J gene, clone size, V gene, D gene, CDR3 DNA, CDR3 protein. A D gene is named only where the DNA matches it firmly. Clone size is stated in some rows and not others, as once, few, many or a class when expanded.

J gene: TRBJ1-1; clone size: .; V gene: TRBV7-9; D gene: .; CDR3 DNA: TGTGCCAGCAGCTCCCAACAGGCGATGAACACTGAAGCTTTCTTT; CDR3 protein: CASSSQQAMNTEAFF
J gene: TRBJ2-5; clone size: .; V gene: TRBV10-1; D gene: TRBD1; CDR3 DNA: TGCGCCAGCAGTGAGACGACAGGGATTGGGTCCCAAGAGACCCAGTACTTC; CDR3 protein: CASSETTGIGSQETQYF
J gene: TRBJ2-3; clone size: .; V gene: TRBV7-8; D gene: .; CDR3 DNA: TGTGCCAGCAGCTGGAGCACAGATACGCAGTATTTT; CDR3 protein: CASSWSTDTQYF
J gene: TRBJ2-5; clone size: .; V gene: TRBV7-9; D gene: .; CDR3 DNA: TGTGCCAGCAGCTTAGAGGGTACAAGGGTAGGAGAGACCCAGTACTTC; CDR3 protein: CASSLEGTRVGETQYF
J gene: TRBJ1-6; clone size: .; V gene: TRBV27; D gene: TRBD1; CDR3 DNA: TGTGCCAGCAGTCTCCGACAGGGGATGGGGAATTCACCCCTCCACTTT; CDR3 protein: CASSLRQGMGNSPLHF
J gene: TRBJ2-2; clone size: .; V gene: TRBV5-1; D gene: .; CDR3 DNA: TGCGCCAGCAGCACGGACGGACTCACCGGGGAGCTGTTTTTT; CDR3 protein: CASSTDGLTGELFF
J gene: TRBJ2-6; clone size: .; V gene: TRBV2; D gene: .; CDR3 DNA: TGTGCCAGCAGTGAAGTCAGGGGAATGAAGGCCAACGTCCTGACTTTC; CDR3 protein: CASSEVRGMKANVLTF
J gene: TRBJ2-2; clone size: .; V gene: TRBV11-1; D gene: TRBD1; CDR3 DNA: TGTGCCAGCAGCTTAAGTTCTTGGGGACAGATGAGCACCGGGGAGCTGTTTTTT; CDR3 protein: CASSLSSWGQMSTGELFF
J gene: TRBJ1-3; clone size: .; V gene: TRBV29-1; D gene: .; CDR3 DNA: TGCAGCGTTGACCAGAACCTCTCTGGAAACACCATATATTTT; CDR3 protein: CSVDQNLSGNTIYF
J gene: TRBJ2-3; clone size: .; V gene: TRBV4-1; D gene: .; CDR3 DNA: TGCGCCAGCAGCCAAGTCACTAGCGATACGCAGTATTTT; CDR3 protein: CASSQVTSDTQYF
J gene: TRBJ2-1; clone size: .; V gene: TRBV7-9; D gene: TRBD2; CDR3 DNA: TGTGCCAGCAGCTCCTCCAGGCTAGCGGCTGGGAATGAGCAGTTCTTC; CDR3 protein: CASSSSRLAAGNEQFF
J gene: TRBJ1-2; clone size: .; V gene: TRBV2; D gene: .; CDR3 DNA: TGTGCCAGCTCGCAGGGAGACTATGGCTACACCTTC; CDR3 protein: CASSQGDYGYTF
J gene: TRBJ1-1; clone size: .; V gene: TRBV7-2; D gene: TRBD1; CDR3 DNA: TGTGCCAGCAGCTTGTTTTCAGGGGGAACTGAAGCTTTCTTT; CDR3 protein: CASSLFSGGTEAFF
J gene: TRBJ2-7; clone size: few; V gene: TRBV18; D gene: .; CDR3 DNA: TGTGCCAGCTCTGAGCAGGGTGCGCGCCTCTACGAGCAGTACTTC; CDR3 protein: CASSEQGARLYEQYF
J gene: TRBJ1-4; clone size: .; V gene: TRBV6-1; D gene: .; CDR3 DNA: TGTGCCAGCAGTGATGAGGGAAGAAAACTGTTTTTT; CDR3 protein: CASSDEGRKLFF
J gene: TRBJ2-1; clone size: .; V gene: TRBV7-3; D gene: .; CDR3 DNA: TGTGCCAGCAGCGTCCAGCCTGGGAATGAGCAGTTCTTC; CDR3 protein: CASSVQPGNEQFF
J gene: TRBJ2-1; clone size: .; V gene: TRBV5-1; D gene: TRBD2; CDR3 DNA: TGCGCCAGCAGCTTGGGTGAGGCGGGAGTAAATGAGCAGTTCTTC; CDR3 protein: CASSLGEAGVNEQFF
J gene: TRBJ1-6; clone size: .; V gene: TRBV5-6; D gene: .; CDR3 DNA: TGTGCCAGCAGCGTACTGACAGGCCTCCCCTACGATTCACCCCTCCACTTT; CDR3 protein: CASSVLTGLPYDSPLHF
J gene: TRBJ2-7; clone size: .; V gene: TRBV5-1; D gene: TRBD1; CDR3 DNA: TGCGCCAGCAGCGGGACAGGTGAGGCCTACGAGCAGTACTTC; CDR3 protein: CASSGTGEAYEQYF
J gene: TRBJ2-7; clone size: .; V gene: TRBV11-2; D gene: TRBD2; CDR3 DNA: TGTGCCAGCAGCTTAGCGTCGCGGGGGGCCTCCTACGAGCAGTACTTC; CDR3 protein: CASSLASRGASYEQYF
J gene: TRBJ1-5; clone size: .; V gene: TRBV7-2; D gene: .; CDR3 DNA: TGTGCCAGCAGCCCAGACGGCTATAGCAATCAGCCCCAGCATTTT; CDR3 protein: CASSPDGYSNQPQHF
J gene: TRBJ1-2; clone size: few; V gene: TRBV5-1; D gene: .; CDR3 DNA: TGCGCCAGCAGCTTGCCCTCTCCGGGGCAGGTCTATGGCTACACCTTC; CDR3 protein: CASSLPSPGQVYGYTF
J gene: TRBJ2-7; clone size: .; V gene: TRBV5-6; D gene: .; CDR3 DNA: TGTGCCAGCACCCAACGTGCGACAGGAACCTACGAGCAGTACTTC; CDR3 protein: CASTQRATGTYEQYF
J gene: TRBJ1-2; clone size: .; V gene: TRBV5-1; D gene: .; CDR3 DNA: TGCGCCAGCAGCAGGGGGACCGCAGAGGACTATGGCTACACCTTC; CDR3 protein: CASSRGTAEDYGYTF
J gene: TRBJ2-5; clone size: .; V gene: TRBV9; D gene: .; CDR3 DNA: TGTGCCAGCAGCGTAGGAATAGCGGTACAAGAGACCCAGTACTTC; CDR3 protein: CASSVGIAVQETQYF
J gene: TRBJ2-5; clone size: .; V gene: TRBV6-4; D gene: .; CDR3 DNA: TGTGCCAGCAGTGATAATACCTGTTCGGAGGGGGCGCGAGAGACCCAGTACTTC; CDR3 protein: CASSDNTCSEGARETQYF